Following are 8 T cell receptor beta chains from one sample sequenced in a study of T cells in Graves' hyperthyroidism and ophthalmopathy. Authors of the study amplified TCR beta CDR3 regions from RNA transcripts. The HTBI primer set served for first-round RT-PCR of the TCR CDR3. Using its own MiXCR run on the multiplex PCR reads, TCRdb lists one record per CDR3 protein. The table has 600,000 to 900,000 distinct CDR3 sequences, about a sixth seen once. Sequenced: blood. All receptors come from a young man with Graves' hyperthyroidism.

This clonotype was counted a few times. A read error may explain this, as a much larger clone is one base away. The chain is built from TRBV7-3 and TRBJ2-3, with a tentative D call TRBD1 (6 bases). With 4 bases removed from V and 0 bases from J, the gap between germline ends came to 8 bases. Germline V CDR1 and CDR2: SGHTA, FQGTGA. The CDR3 has 14 amino acids. The chain's CDR3 is CASSYGQSTDTQYF. DNA of the CDR3: TGTGCCAGCAGCTACGGACAGAGCACAGATACGCAGTATTTT.

The chain uses TRBV20-1 and TRBJ2-3; D call uncertain. The V end lost 4 bases, the J end lost 2 bases, and 19 bases lay between the germline ends. Germline V gene data show CDR1 as DFQATT and CDR2 as SNEGSKA (reference sequence). This CDR3 region has 16 residues. The CDR3 reads CSATSPRQSSTDTQYF. For the CDR3, the DNA is TGCAGTGCTACCTCCCCGAGGCAGAGCTCCACAGATACGCAGTATTTT.

In this sample, this clonotype turned up a few times. The CDR3 reads CSATGGLPGSSYGELFF. DNA of the CDR3: TGCAGCGCTACTGGGGGCCTCCCGGGAAGCTCATACGGGGAGCTGTTTTTT. The chain couples TRBV29-1 to TRBJ2-2, with D perhaps TRBD1 (6 bases). This CDR3 contains 17 residues. Trimming stripped 7 bases from V and 7 bases from J, with 28 bases between. CDR1 SQVTM and CDR2 ANQGSEA come from the germline V gene.

This chain connects TRBV11-2 to TRBJ1-1; 10 bases align to TRBD1. This CDR3 has 16 amino acids. The V gene's germline CDR1 is SGHAT and CDR2 FQNNGV. Germline trimming cut 4 bases from V and 3 bases from J; bases unmatched to any gene: 8. For the CDR3, the DNA is TGTGCCAGCAGCTCGGGACAGGGGAAAAGGTACACTGAAGCTTTCTTT. Translation gives CASSSGQGKRYTEAFF.

This clonotype was counted a few times. V usage is TRBV15 and J usage is TRBJ2-5; 8 bases agree with TRBD1. This CDR3 has 16 amino acids. From germline, CDR1 is LNHNV and CDR2 YYDKDF (reference sequence). The V gene end was trimmed by 1 base and the J gene end by 2 bases; junction bases not matched to a gene: 6. Here the CDR3 DNA reads TGTGCCACCAGCAGAGGTGACAGGGGTGAGCAAGAGACCCAGTACTTC. This sequence encodes CATSRGDRGEQETQYF.

The table lists this clonotype with a few counts. V usage is TRBV2 and J usage is TRBJ1-2; weak D call: TRBD1 (5 bases). This CDR3 contains 16 residues. CDR1 and CDR2 from the germline V gene are SNHLY and FYNNEI. V was trimmed by 2 bases and J by 5 bases, leaving 18 bases between them. CDR3 DNA sequence: TGTGCCAGCAGTGAACTAGAAGCAGGGTATGGGTATGGCTACACCTTC. Translating gives CASSELEAGYGYGYTF. The variable domain in full, with the rest retrieved from reference TRBV2 and TRBJ1-2, is EPEVTQTPSHQVTQMGQEVILRCVPISNHLYFYWYRQILGQKVEFLVSFYNNEISEKSEIFDDQFSVERPDGSNFTLKIRSTKLEDSAMYFCASSELEAGYGYGYTFGSGTRLTVV.

A few counts support this clonotype. V gene TRBV29-1 combines with J gene TRBJ2-3; D possibly corresponds to TRBD2 (6 bases). V dropped 6 bases and J dropped 2 bases, with 21 bases sitting between them. Germline lookup yields CDR1 SQVTM and CDR2 ANQGSEA. The CDR3 has 16 residues. DNA for the CDR3: TGCAGCGTGCGATCGGGCCAGCGGGTGTTCACAGATACGCAGTATTTT. Encoded protein: CSVRSGQRVFTDTQYF.

The chain joins TRBV20-1 to TRBJ2-5, with TRBD2 matching over 8 bases. The CDR3 is 14 amino acids. Germline V CDR1 and CDR2: DFQATT, SNEGSKA (reference sequence). CDR3 sequence reads: CTSVSREGLETQYF. The DNA for the CDR3 is TGCACCAGTGTAAGCCGGGAGGGCCTGGAGACCCAGTACTTC.